The 32 T cell receptor beta chains below all came from one sample that was sequenced in a study of beta chain features in type 1 diabetes. Broader study findings: For Type 1 diabetes patients, all four CD4+ subsets carried TCRB CDR3s that were moderately but significantly shorter.

These receptors' antigens are unknown. Expressed TCRB transcripts got sequenced, as all isolated RNA was reverse transcribed. The data were produced by immunoSEQ multiplex PCR, yet TCRdb's version contains in-frame clones alone and is incomplete. The sample lists some 700,000 clones; around an eighth were seen once. Sequencing was carried out using naive CD4+ T cells from blood. The origin of the receptors is a man aged 18 to 35 with type 1 diabetes.

V is TRBV11-3 and J is TRBJ2-1; the match to TRBD2 covers 8 bases. V dropped 0 bases and J dropped 4; count of bases not matched to a gene: 2. CDR3 length: 15 amino acids. CDR1 is SGHNT and CDR2 is YENEEA in the germline V gene. The CDR3 coding sequence is TGTGCCAGCAGCTTAGAATTAGCGGGGTACAATGAGCAGTTCTTC. It codes for CASSLELAGYNEQFF.

The chain couples TRBV19 to TRBJ2-3; D not resolved. This CDR3 contains 15 residues. V lost 7 bases and J 0 bases, leaving 14 bases between the germline ends. Germline V lookup: CDR1 LNHDA, CDR2 SQIVND (reference sequence). The CDR3 here is CASNGRYTSTDTQYF. Written as DNA, the CDR3 is TGTGCCAGTAATGGGCGGTATACTAGCACAGATACGCAGTATTTT.

The table lists this clone with a few counts. The chain employs TRBV30 and TRBJ1-2, with TRBD1 matching over 9 bases. Germline CDR1 reads GTSNPN; CDR2 reads SVGIG (reference sequence). The CDR3 spans 12 residues. The J segment lost 5 bases and the V segment lost 4 bases, leaving 2 bases of the junction unmatched. The CDR3 bases are TGTGCCTGGATAGACAGGGGGTATGGCTACACCTTC. It codes for CAWIDRGYGYTF.

The chain couples TRBV30 to TRBJ1-1; D ambiguous. Trimming cost V 0 bases and J 1 base, with 9 bases left between them. Germline CDR1 and CDR2: GTSNPN and SVGIG (reference sequence). CDR3 length: 14 residues. The CDR3 region is CAWSVLGPNTEAFF. CDR3 coding DNA: TGTGCCTGGAGTGTACTAGGACCGAACACTGAAGCTTTCTTT.

CDR3 sequence reads: CASSLASGEQETQYF. Written as DNA, the CDR3 is TGCGCCAGCAGCTTGGCCTCCGGGGAACAAGAGACCCAGTACTTC. The chain couples TRBV5-1 to TRBJ2-5; a weak D match, TRBD2 (5 bases). Per germline, CDR1 SGHRS and CDR2 YFSETQ. The germline V and J ends were trimmed by 0 bases and 2 bases, with 11 bases remaining between them. The CDR3 covers 15 residues.

The rearrangement joins TRBV6-6 to TRBJ2-4; D gene uncertain. Trimming removed 2 bases at V and 0 bases at J, with 5 bases between. There are 14 residues in the CDR3. Germline lookup yields CDR1 MNHNY and CDR2 SVGAGI (reference sequence). The CDR3 protein is CASSYRVAKNIQYF. CDR3 nucleotide sequence: TGTGCCAGCAGTTACAGGGTAGCCAAAAACATTCAGTACTTC.

This clone came up a few times. The chain combines TRBV6-6 with TRBJ1-1; D is ambiguous. Trimming left V 4 bases short and J 0 bases short, with 9 bases between. The CDR3 is 14 amino acids. Germline CDR1 MNHNY, CDR2 SVGAGI (reference sequence). The CDR3 region is CASSSNGLNTEAFF. CDR3 in DNA: TGTGCCAGCAGTTCCAACGGTTTGAACACTGAAGCTTTCTTT.

The chain joins TRBV28 to TRBJ2-7; D remains ambiguous. This CDR3 comprises 12 residues. The germline V and J ends were trimmed by 5 bases and 2 bases, with 7 bases remaining between them. Germline CDR1 is MDHEN and CDR2 is SYDVKM. The CDR3 nucleotides are TGTGCCAGCAGTATCGGACCCTACGAGCAGTACTTC. It translates to CASSIGPYEQYF.

The chain joins TRBV6-5 to TRBJ1-1; no clear D. Trimming stripped 8 bases from V and 3 bases from J, with 13 bases between. The germline V gene encodes CDR1 MNHEY and CDR2 SVGAGI. The CDR3 is made up of 13 amino acids. In DNA form, the CDR3 reads TGTGCCAGCCTCTTGTTGAAGGACACTGAAGCTTTCTTT. The encoded protein is CASLLLKDTEAFF.

This clone occurred a few times. This chain connects TRBV27 to TRBJ2-3; possibly TRBD2 for D (6 bases). The ends were cut back, 4 bases at V and 3 bases at J, with 14 bases in the middle. There are 15 residues in the CDR3. The germline V gene encodes CDR1 MNHEY and CDR2 SMNVEV (reference sequence). The chain's CDR3 is CASSSIGGSTDTQYF. The CDR3 bases are TGTGCCAGCAGTTCCATTGGGGGGTCGACAGATACGCAGTATTTT.

This clone was counted between two and nine times. The J gene is TRBJ2-5, the V gene TRBV28, with a weak D call TRBD1 (6 bases). Germline CDR1 MDHEN, CDR2 SYDVKM. V was trimmed by 4 bases and J by 0 bases, leaving 12 bases between them. This CDR3 contains 15 residues. The CDR3 protein is CASSSGGSYQETQYF. CDR3 coding DNA: TGTGCCAGCAGTTCTGGGGGCTCGTACCAAGAGACCCAGTACTTC.

The gene calls are TRBV4-2 and TRBJ2-5; TRBD2 might be the D (5 bases). The CDR3 length is 15 residues. Germline loops: CDR1 LGHNA, CDR2 YNFKEQ. The ends were cut back, 3 bases at V and 1 base at J, with 12 bases in the middle. CDR3 nucleotide sequence: TGTGCCAGCAGCCATCAACTAGGGCTCCAAGAGACCCAGTACTTC. Residues: CASSHQLGLQETQYF.

The chain couples TRBV28 to TRBJ2-7; D is undetermined. The CDR3 has 13 amino acids. From germline, CDR1 is MDHEN and CDR2 SYDVKM. V was clipped by 3 bases and J by 0 bases, with 6 bases between them. The CDR3: CASSFDTSYEQYF. The DNA of the CDR3 is TGTGCCAGCAGTTTCGACACCTCCTACGAGCAGTACTTC.

This clone occurred a few times. The chain recombines TRBV7-9 with TRBJ1-1; D is unclear. Germline lookup yields CDR1 SEHNR and CDR2 FQNEAQ (reference sequence). V was cut by 5 bases and J by 1 base, with 8 bases left in between. CDR3 length: 13 amino acids. CDR3 residues: CASSADWNTEAFF. The CDR3 coding sequence is TGTGCCAGCAGCGCCGACTGGAACACTGAAGCTTTCTTT.

This clone was detected only a few times. This rearrangement joins TRBV7-2 to TRBJ2-7; unclear D gene. V shed 3 bases and J shed 4 bases, with 16 bases lying between them. CDR1 and CDR2 from the germline V gene are SGHTA and FQGNSA. The CDR3 has 15 residues. CDR3 nucleotides: TGTGCCAGCAGCTTGGACGTTGAGGTGGGGTACGAGCAGTACTTC. Translating it yields CASSLDVEVGYEQYF.

This clone was seen more than once but under ten times. The chain couples TRBV16 to TRBJ2-5; the D is unclear. The CDR3 totals 12 residues. Deletions cut 0 bases from V and 1 base from J, with 0 bases between. Per germline, CDR1 KGHSY and CDR2 FQNENV. CDR3 sequence reads: CASSQSQETQYF. In DNA, the CDR3 is TGTGCCAGCAGCCAATCCCAAGAGACCCAGTACTTC.

The chain couples TRBV9 to TRBJ1-5; D remains unclear. Germline assignment: CDR1 SGDLS and CDR2 YYNGEE. Between the trimmed V and J ends, which lost 0 bases and 9 bases, there was a span of 13 bases. CDR3 length equals 14 residues. The CDR3 protein is CASSVEVSGRPQHF. The CDR3, as DNA: TGTGCCAGCAGCGTAGAGGTCAGCGGGAGGCCCCAGCATTTT.

The chain is built from TRBV4-2 and TRBJ1-1; D call uncertain. Germline V gives CDR1 LGHNA, CDR2 YNFKEQ. The V end lost 4 bases, the J end lost 2 bases, and 14 bases lay between the germline ends. The CDR3 consists of 15 residues. The CDR3 spells CASSRGADGNTEAFF. CDR3 nucleotides: TGTGCCAGCAGCCGAGGAGCCGATGGAAACACTGAAGCTTTCTTT.

The V call is TRBV2, the J call TRBJ2-1; no firm D call. This CDR3 contains 15 residues. Germline V gene data show CDR1 as SNHLY and CDR2 as FYNNEI. Between the trimmed V and J ends, which lost 0 bases and 6 bases, there was a span of 12 bases. CDR3 sequence: CASSEALGRFNEQFF. Here the CDR3 DNA reads TGTGCCAGCAGTGAAGCGCTCGGGCGGTTCAATGAGCAGTTCTTC.

This clone appeared a few times. J is TRBJ2-7 and V is TRBV28; no firm D call. Germline assignment: CDR1 MDHEN and CDR2 SYDVKM. V lost 6 bases and J 7 bases, leaving 28 bases between the germline ends. The CDR3 runs to 17 residues. This chain's CDR3 is CASSTAGEGTRLGEQYF. The CDR3 nucleotides are TGTGCCAGCAGCACTGCTGGTGAAGGAACCCGCCTGGGAGAGCAGTACTTC.

V is TRBV7-6 and J is TRBJ2-3; unclear D gene. Trimming cost V 7 bases and J 5 bases, with 7 bases left between them. CDR1 is SGHVS, CDR2 FNYEAQ, per germline. This CDR3 region has 11 residues. CDR3 DNA sequence: TGTGCCAGCACCCCCGGAGATACGCAGTATTTT. Its translation: CASTPGDTQYF.

The genes are TRBV7-2 and TRBJ1-2; 7 bases are shared with TRBD1. This CDR3 region has 14 residues. V dropped 4 bases and J dropped 8; count of bases not matched to a gene: 10. Germline V gene sequence: CDR1 SGHTA, CDR2 FQGNSA. The DNA for the CDR3 is TGTGCCAGCAGCTCACCGACCAGGGGGAGAGGCTACACCTTC. Amino acid sequence: CASSSPTRGRGYTF. Looking up the rest from reference TRBV7-2 and TRBJ1-2 gives the full variable domain: GAGVSQSPSNKVTEKGKDVELRCDPISGHTALYWYRQSLGQGLEFLIYFQGNSAPDKSGLPSDRFSAERTGGSVSTLTIQRTQQEDSAVYLCASSSPTRGRGYTFGSGTRLTVV.

This clone was counted between two and nine times. The rearrangement joins TRBV30 to TRBJ1-2; 12 nucleotides agree with TRBD1. The CDR3 totals 16 residues. The V gene's germline CDR1 is GTSNPN and CDR2 SVGIG (reference sequence). After removal of 1 base from V and 8 bases from J, the junction contained 11 bases not matched to a gene. The CDR3 reads CAWSGRRDRGRRGYTF. CDR3 sequence (DNA): TGTGCCTGGAGTGGACGCCGGGACAGGGGGCGGCGAGGCTACACCTTC.

This clone has just a few counts. This chain links TRBV7-2 with TRBJ1-2; 8 bases are a match to TRBD1. Germline trimming cut 5 bases from V and 2 bases from J; bases unmatched to any gene: 7. Germline V gene sequence: CDR1 SGHTA, CDR2 FQGNSA. The CDR3 totals 15 residues. CDR3 region: CASSLTGVENYGYTF. The DNA of the CDR3 is TGTGCCAGCAGCCTGACAGGGGTAGAGAACTATGGCTACACCTTC. Using reference TRBV7-2 and TRBJ1-2 for the parts outside the CDR3, the full variable domain is GAGVSQSPSNKVTEKGKDVELRCDPISGHTALYWYRQSLGQGLEFLIYFQGNSAPDKSGLPSDRFSAERTGGSVSTLTIQRTQQEDSAVYLCASSLTGVENYGYTFGSGTRLTVV.

Only a few counts were recorded for this clone. V and J are TRBV19 and TRBJ1-2, with D possibly matching TRBD1 (5 bases). The germline V gene encodes CDR1 LNHDA and CDR2 SQIVND (reference sequence). The V end was cut by 4 bases, the J end by 5 bases, with 11 bases between. The CDR3 is 13 residues long. The CDR3 nucleotides are TGTGCCAGTAGTACAGGGTCGGAGTATGGCTACACCTTC. Translating gives CASSTGSEYGYTF.

This CDR3 reads CASSVGTAEQFF. CDR3 in DNA: TGTGCCAGCAGCGTAGGGACAGCTGAGCAGTTCTTC. V is TRBV7-9 and J is TRBJ2-1; 7 bases fit TRBD1. J gave up 9 bases and V 5 bases, and 4 bases lay outside the gene matches. The CDR3 contains 12 residues. Per germline, CDR1 SEHNR and CDR2 FQNEAQ (reference sequence).

This clone was counted a few times. The chain couples TRBV7-2 to TRBJ2-7, with a tentative D call TRBD2 (6 bases). This CDR3 is built from 15 residues. V shed 5 bases and J shed 3 bases, with 17 bases lying between them. Germline CDR1 SGHTA, CDR2 FQGNSA. Here the CDR3 reads CASSPEGGPYYEQYF. For the CDR3, the DNA is TGTGCCAGCAGCCCCGAGGGAGGTCCTTACTACGAGCAGTACTTC.

V and J are TRBV2 and TRBJ2-3, with D unresolved. Germline-derived CDR1 and CDR2 are SNHLY and FYNNEI. The CDR3 has 14 residues. Between the trimmed V and J ends, which lost 6 bases and 0 bases, there was a span of 10 bases. CDR3 coding DNA: TGTGCCAGCAGGCGGCGGTCCAGCACAGATACGCAGTATTTT. Its protein product is CASRRRSSTDTQYF.

The chain carries TRBV28 and TRBJ1-5; 12 nucleotides match TRBD1. Trimming at V came to 5 bases and at J to 2 bases, leaving 10 bases not matched to a gene. The CDR3 extends over 18 amino acids. CDR1 is MDHEN, CDR2 SYDVKM, per germline. DNA of the CDR3: TGTGCCAGCAGTCCGAGCTACGGGACAGGGGGCGGCAATCAGCCCCAGCATTTT. Its translation is CASSPSYGTGGGNQPQHF.

This clone occurred a few times. This chain joins TRBV25-1 and TRBJ1-1; maybe TRBD1 (5 bases). Trimming took off 6 bases at V and 4 bases at J, with 12 bases between the two ends. CDR3 length: 13 residues. Germline V gene sequence: CDR1 MGHDK, CDR2 SYGVNS. CDR3 residues: CASRTGGVTEAFF. CDR3 in DNA: TGTGCCAGCAGGACGGGGGGGGTCACTGAAGCTTTCTTT.

With regard to this clone: The sample contains more than one DNA sequence encoding this CDR3. CDR3 bases: TGCGCCAGCAGCTTGGATAATTCACCCCTCCACTTT. Amino acid sequence: CASSLDNSPLHF. This chain links TRBV5-1 with TRBJ1-6; no clear D. This CDR3 comprises 12 residues. Between the trimmed V and J ends, which lost 0 bases and 5 bases, there was a span of 0 bases. Germline CDR1 SGHRS, CDR2 YFSETQ.

V usage is TRBV2 and J usage is TRBJ2-3; 7 nucleotides line up with TRBD2. CDR3 length equals 13 residues. Germline values: CDR1 SNHLY, CDR2 FYNNEI. V dropped 6 bases and J dropped 2; count of bases not matched to a gene: 2. This chain's CDR3 is CASSRDYTDTQYF. The CDR3 DNA is TGTGCCAGCAGCCGGGACTACACAGATACGCAGTATTTT.